This passage covers 32 T cell receptor beta chains from one sample sequenced in a study of CD8+ T cells in alopecia areata. RNA extraction and reverse transcription yielded cDNA as sequencing template. TCRdb's table, derived via immunoSEQ multiplex PCR, lists solely in-frame clones and lacks some. The sample has some 150,000 clones, around half seen once. Source: CD8+ T cells sorted from blood, taken at week 0. The receptors derive from a human donor with alopecia areata.

This clone occurred a few times. The chain couples TRBV5-6 to TRBJ1-2; D is uncertain. Germline V lookup: CDR1 SGHDT, CDR2 YYEEEE. V was clipped by 4 bases and J by 3 bases, with 10 bases between them. The CDR3 has 13 amino acids. The CDR3 DNA reads TGTGCCAGCAGCGGATTAACAGACTATGGCTACACCTTC. As protein: CASSGLTDYGYTF.

This chain links TRBV11-1 with TRBJ1-1; D is ambiguous. The CDR3 sequence is 13 residues long. Germline V CDR1 and CDR2: SGHAT, FQDESV (reference sequence). With 0 bases removed from V and 0 bases from J, the gap between germline ends came to 2 bases. Here the CDR3 reads CASSLAVNTEAFF. For the CDR3, the DNA is TGTGCCAGCAGCTTAGCGGTGAACACTGAAGCTTTCTTT. Filled out from reference TRBV11-1 and TRBJ1-1, the complete variable domain reads EAEVAQSPRYKITEKSQAVAFWCDPISGHATLYWYRQILGQGPELLVQFQDESVVDDSQLPKDRFSAERLKGVDSTLKIQPAELGDSAMYLCASSLAVNTEAFFGQGTRLTVV.

V usage is TRBV14 and J usage is TRBJ2-7; perhaps D is TRBD1 or TRBD2 (6 bases each). CDR3 size: 14 residues. Per germline, CDR1 SGHDN and CDR2 FVKESK. Trimming took off 3 bases at V and 3 bases at J, with 12 bases between the two ends. This CDR3 reads CASSQPGGGYEQYF. CDR3 DNA sequence: TGTGCCAGCAGCCAGCCCGGGGGCGGCTACGAGCAGTACTTC.

This clone was seen a few times. This chain links TRBV30 with TRBJ2-2; D tentatively reads TRBD1 or TRBD2 (5 bases each). Trimming stripped 3 bases from V and 1 base from J, with 12 bases between. From germline, CDR1 is GTSNPN and CDR2 SVGIG (reference sequence). The CDR3 consists of 15 residues. This CDR3 reads CAWRTGTRNTGELFF. The CDR3 nucleotides read TGTGCCTGGAGAACCGGGACGCGGAACACCGGGGAGCTGTTTTTT.

The chain recombines TRBV25-1 with TRBJ2-5; D gene ambiguous. The CDR3 is 14 amino acids. V gave up 1 base and J gave up 9 bases, with 15 bases separating them. In germline, CDR1 is MGHDK, CDR2 SYGVNS. The CDR3 loop is CASSEFEDGMAQYF. In nucleotides, the CDR3 is TGTGCCAGCAGTGAATTTGAGGACGGTATGGCCCAGTACTTC.

This clone has more than one count but fewer than ten. The V gene is TRBV7-2, the J gene TRBJ2-1, with D hard to call. Trimming pared 5 bases from V and 7 bases from J, leaving 12 bases between. The CDR3 length is 13 residues. Germline assignment: CDR1 SGHTA and CDR2 FQGNSA. CDR3 loop: CASSRQFGNEQFF. The CDR3 region has the DNA TGTGCCAGCAGCCGCCAGTTCGGGAATGAGCAGTTCTTC.

V and J are TRBV13 and TRBJ2-7; D not resolved. This CDR3 has 12 residues. Germline loops: CDR1 PRHDT, CDR2 FYEKMQ (reference sequence). Trimming took 1 base from V and 4 from J, leaving 5 bases between them. CDR3 DNA: TGTGCCAGCAGCTTAGAGCAGTACGAGCAGTACTTC. This codes for CASSLEQYEQYF.

This chain uses TRBV27 with TRBJ1-2; 11 positions match TRBD1. The CDR3 consists of 15 residues. V was clipped by 11 bases and J by 5 bases; unmatched bases: 13. CDR1 and CDR2 from the germline V gene are MNHEY and SMNVEV (reference sequence). For the CDR3, the DNA is TGTGCCTCCTTCGGGGACAGGGGGTTAGGTTATGGCTACACCTTC. Encoded protein: CASFGDRGLGYGYTF.

The rearrangement uses TRBV7-3 and TRBJ2-2, with D maybe TRBD1 (6 bases). The ends were cut back, 4 bases at V and 0 bases at J, with 9 bases in the middle. The CDR3 spans 15 residues. Germline CDR1 SGHTA, CDR2 FQGTGA. The CDR3 DNA follows: TGTGCCAGCAGCTCGGACAGCTCGAACACCGGGGAGCTGTTTTTT. Translating gives CASSSDSSNTGELFF.

This clone was detected only a few times. The chain links TRBV5-4 to TRBJ1-5, with D maybe TRBD1 (5 bases). This CDR3 region has 12 residues. V was clipped by 9 bases and J by 2 bases, with 9 bases between them. Per germline, CDR1 SGHNT and CDR2 YYREEE (reference sequence). The CDR3 region has the DNA TGTGCCACGGGGGTTGGCAATCAGCCCCAGCATTTT. As protein: CATGVGNQPQHF. Full variable domain (outside the CDR3, taken from reference TRBV5-4 and TRBJ1-5): ETGVTQSPTHLIKTRGQQVTLRCSSQSGHNTVSWYQQALGQGPQFIFQYYREEENGRGNFPPRFSGLQFPNYSSELNVNALELDDSALYLCATGVGNQPQHFGDGTRLSIL.

The rearrangement joins TRBV5-6 to TRBJ1-2; perhaps TRBD1 as D (6 bases). Trimming removed 5 bases at V and 5 bases at J, with 25 bases between. The CDR3 has 17 residues. Germline-derived CDR1 and CDR2 are SGHDT and YYEEEE. The CDR3 region is CASSHGDRPSARYGYTF. CDR3 DNA: TGTGCCAGCAGTCACGGCGACAGGCCCTCCGCGAGGTATGGCTACACCTTC.

This clone was picked up a small number of times. V gene TRBV29-1 combines with J gene TRBJ2-1; D possibly uses TRBD1 or TRBD2 (5 bases each). Germline-derived CDR1 and CDR2 are SQVTM and ANQGSEA. V was cut by 3 bases and J by 4 bases, with 19 bases left in between. The CDR3 is made up of 16 amino acids. The CDR3 region has the DNA TGCAGCGTTGATGGTTTCCAGGGTCGAGGGTACAATGAGCAGTTCTTC. Translation gives CSVDGFQGRGYNEQFF.

There are a few counts of this clone. The V and J genes are TRBV10-3 and TRBJ1-6; no firm D call. Germline CDR1 is ENHRY and CDR2 is SYGVKD. V gave up 3 bases and J gave up 1 base, with 7 bases separating them. CDR3 length equals 15 residues. The CDR3 DNA is TGTGCCATCAGTGAAGCAGATTCCTATAATTCACCCCTCCACTTT. It encodes CAISEADSYNSPLHF.

This sequence joins TRBV7-2 and TRBJ2-7; D is undetermined. Between the trimmed V and J ends, which lost 4 bases and 4 bases, there was a span of 8 bases. CDR3 size: 12 residues. Germline CDR1 reads SGHTA; CDR2 reads FQGNSA. CDR3 nucleotide sequence: TGTGCCAGCAGCTCGGACGGTTACGAGCAGTACTTC. It translates to CASSSDGYEQYF.

This clone turned up a few times. This chain links TRBV23-1 with TRBJ2-7; the match to TRBD1 covers 8 bases. TRBV23-1 is an ORF; its function is uncertain. J lost 5 bases, V lost 2 bases, and 11 bases had no gene match. The CDR3 contains 16 residues. This chain's CDR3 is CASSQSGGQGENEQYF. The DNA of the CDR3 is TGCGCCAGCAGTCAAAGCGGCGGACAGGGAGAGAACGAGCAGTACTTC.

The V call is TRBV5-6, the J call TRBJ2-7; D is undetermined. Germline CDR1 is SGHDT and CDR2 is YYEEEE. The V end lost 4 bases, the J end lost 7 bases, and 12 bases lay between the germline ends. The CDR3 has 12 residues. CDR3 nucleotides: TGTGCCAGCAGCACCGGGCCTGGGGAGCAGTACTTC. This translates into CASSTGPGEQYF. The complete variable domain, with remaining parts taken from reference TRBV5-6 and TRBJ2-7, reads DAGVTQSPTHLIKTRGQQVTLRCSPKSGHDTVSWYQQALGQGPQFIFQYYEEEERQRGNFPDRFSGHQFPNYSSELNVNALLLGDSALYLCASSTGPGEQYFGPGTRLTVT.

This sequence joins TRBV11-2 and TRBJ2-3, with D possibly TRBD1 on 6 matching bases. V was shortened by 2 bases and J by 6 bases, with 6 bases between the two germline ends. This CDR3 has 12 amino acids. Germline V gives CDR1 SGHAT, CDR2 FQNNGV. The CDR3 spells CASSLQGDTQYF. CDR3 bases: TGTGCCAGCAGCTTACAGGGGGATACGCAGTATTTT.

The rearrangement links TRBV10-2 to TRBJ2-5; D may be TRBD1 or TRBD2 (6 bases each). V shed 6 bases and J shed 5 bases, with 19 bases lying between them. From germline, CDR1 is WSHSY and CDR2 SAAADI. This CDR3 contains 15 residues. The CDR3 coding sequence is TGCGCCAGCAGGAGTACGAGGGGGGCTGGGGAGACCCAGTACTTC. This encodes CASRSTRGAGETQYF.

The chain couples TRBV7-2 to TRBJ2-6; unclear D gene. The CDR3 has 15 amino acids. Looked up from germline, CDR1 is SGHTA and CDR2 is FQGNSA. The V and J ends lost 8 bases and 4 bases respectively, with 15 bases between them. CDR3 region: CASLLGVFGANVLTF. The CDR3, as DNA: TGTGCCAGCCTCCTTGGGGTATTCGGGGCCAACGTCCTGACTTTC.

The chain uses TRBV29-1 and TRBJ1-2; 8 bases align to TRBD1. The germline gives CDR1 SQVTM, CDR2 ANQGSEA. The CDR3 length is 13 residues. J gave up 4 bases and V 1 base, and 2 bases lay outside the gene matches. The CDR3 reads CSVEGQGSYGYTF. CDR3 nucleotides: TGCAGCGTTGAAGGACAGGGGAGCTATGGCTACACCTTC. The entire variable domain, with the rest obtained from reference TRBV29-1 and TRBJ1-2, is as follows: SAVISQKPSRDICQRGTSLTIQCQVDSQVTMMFWYRQQPGQSLTLIATANQGSEATYESGFVIDKFPISRPNLTFSTLTVSNMSPEDSSIYLCSVEGQGSYGYTFGSGTRLTVV.

The rearrangement uses TRBV28 and TRBJ1-4; 10 positions match TRBD1. Germline V gene sequence: CDR1 MDHEN, CDR2 SYDVKM. The CDR3 runs 14 residues. The V and J ends lost 7 bases and 8 bases, in that order; junction bases with no gene match: 7. CDR3 loop: CASTRQGAGEKLFF. The CDR3 nucleotides are TGTGCCAGCACCCGACAGGGGGCAGGAGAAAAACTGTTTTTT.

The sample holds a few counts of this clone. V and J are TRBV7-3 and TRBJ2-7; D remains unclear. The CDR3 runs 13 residues. Germline CDR1 is SGHTA and CDR2 is FQGTGA. V lost 2 bases, J lost 4 bases, and 9 bases lay in between. CDR3 in DNA: TGTGCCAGCAGCTTAGGCCGTGGGTACGAGCAGTACTTC. This sequence encodes CASSLGRGYEQYF.

This clone has only a few counts. The V and J genes are TRBV19 and TRBJ2-3; D ambiguous. The germline V gene has CDR1 LNHDA and CDR2 SQIVND (reference sequence). V gave up 5 bases and J gave up 4 bases, with 7 bases separating them. CDR3 length: 12 amino acids. CDR3 region: CASSRTADTQYF. CDR3 sequence (DNA): TGTGCCAGTAGTCGGACGGCAGATACGCAGTATTTT.

V and J are TRBV9 and TRBJ1-2; D ambiguous. The CDR3 consists of 15 residues. CDR1 SGDLS and CDR2 YYNGEE come from the germline V gene. Trimming removed 0 bases from V and 0 bases from J, with 9 bases in between. The CDR3 sequence is CASSVGTEANYGYTF. In nucleotides, the CDR3 is TGTGCCAGCAGCGTAGGTACAGAAGCTAACTATGGCTACACCTTC.

This clone was picked up a small number of times. The chain links TRBV5-1 to TRBJ1-1, with D possibly TRBD1 on 5 matching bases. Germline V gives CDR1 SGHRS, CDR2 YFSETQ. This CDR3 region has 12 residues. V dropped 1 base and J dropped 8 bases, with 9 bases sitting between them. CDR3 in amino acids: CASSLSAGEAFF. Written as DNA, the CDR3 is TGCGCCAGCAGCTTGTCGGCAGGGGAAGCTTTCTTT.

The chain joins TRBV7-2 to TRBJ1-1; D is unclear. This CDR3 is built from 14 residues. Germline V gives CDR1 SGHTA, CDR2 FQGNSA. V lost 4 bases and J 1 base, leaving 10 bases between the germline ends. The CDR3 coding sequence is TGTGCCAGCAGCTCCCCACACCCGAACACTGAAGCTTTCTTT. Translation gives CASSSPHPNTEAFF.

This clone was counted between two and nine times. The chain uses TRBV13 and TRBJ2-3; a possible D gene is TRBD1 (7 bases). CDR1 is PRHDT and CDR2 is FYEKMQ in the germline V gene (reference sequence). The CDR3 is made up of 15 amino acids. Trimming took off 3 bases at V and 3 bases at J, with 13 bases between the two ends. CDR3 sequence reads: CASSFGGGRTDTQYF. The CDR3 nucleotides read TGTGCCAGCAGCTTCGGAGGGGGCCGGACAGATACGCAGTATTTT.

This clone has just one count. The rearrangement links TRBV13 to TRBJ1-1, with D possibly matching TRBD1 (5 bases). Trimming cost V 0 bases and J 4 bases, with 9 bases left between them. Germline V CDR1 and CDR2: PRHDT, FYEKMQ (reference sequence). CDR3 size: 14 residues. Here the CDR3 DNA reads TGTGCCAGCAGCTTAGGTAGGGGAAGCACTGAAGCTTTCTTT. Residues: CASSLGRGSTEAFF.

This clone was seen more than once but under ten times. This chain uses TRBV29-1 with TRBJ1-1; weak D call: TRBD1 (6 bases). This CDR3 comprises 13 residues. Germline values: CDR1 SQVTM, CDR2 ANQGSEA. Trimming cost V 0 bases and J 6 bases, with 11 bases left between them. The CDR3 DNA sequence: TGCAGCGTTGAAGATGGACAGTCCCCTGAAGCTTTCTTT. As protein: CSVEDGQSPEAFF.

The rearrangement links TRBV11-2 to TRBJ2-7, with TRBD1 as a possible D gene (5 bases). This CDR3 is built from 12 residues. Germline CDR1 reads SGHAT; CDR2 reads FQNNGV. The germline V and J ends were trimmed by 11 bases and 2 bases, with 13 bases remaining between them. CDR3 nucleotide sequence: TGTGCCTCAGCAGGGTCCGCCTACGAGCAGTACTTC. Translating gives CASAGSAYEQYF.

The chain has TRBV5-1 and TRBJ1-6; TRBD1 agrees at 7 bases. This CDR3 contains 13 residues. The germline V gene encodes CDR1 SGHRS and CDR2 YFSETQ. J was trimmed by 7 bases and V by 6 bases; bases with no gene match: 4. As DNA, the CDR3 is TGCGCCAGCACAACAGGGGAGAATTCACCCCTCCACTTT. Translation gives CASTTGENSPLHF.

This clone was seen more than once but under ten times. This chain links TRBV29-1 with TRBJ1-1; no clear D gene. The CDR3 is 11 residues long. Trimming left V 3 bases short and J 8 bases short, with 10 bases between. The germline CDR1 and CDR2 sequences are SQVTM and ANQGSEA. The CDR3 region is CSVEPPYEAFF. CDR3 coding DNA: TGCAGCGTTGAGCCACCCTACGAAGCTTTCTTT.